This entry describes one TCR beta chain. Its antigen target is currently unknown. No clone much larger than this one lies a single base away; base qualities are absent. The source of the sample is a study of T cell responses to AZD1222 COVID-19 vaccine (dated by TCRdb to about 2021). Looking at the study overall: AZD1222 recipients given second doses at about 4 weeks or at about 12 weeks were pooled, since spike-specific TCR depth and breadth were not found to differ between the two schedules. A total of approximately 230 trial participants underwent TCR sequencing, of whom some 210 received two doses of AZD1222 and about 25 received two doses of the MenACWY control vaccine. Enrollment into the trials was organized by age into subgroups of 18-55, 56-69 and 70-plus years, and those subgroups contained approximately 160, 26 and 62 TCR-sequenced participants, respectively. On the study overall, not on this receptor specifically: A significant rise in spike-specific TCR breadth and depth was observed after two AZD1222 doses relative to day 0 and relative to MenACWY recipients. The 56-69-year group was small, and its depth increase did not reach significance, likely because of low power. The whole spike protein was spanned by vaccine-associated CD4 TCRs, and dominant responses were seen in regions 160-218 and 743-854. Participants were mostly white British, with more females than males. The authors suggested clonal diversity may have been underestimated. Because no samples from the day 14 peak response were available, repertoires could be characterized only after the peak T cell response. Reportedly, almost half of the unique spike-specific TCRs recognized epitopes lying outside the regions that are mutated in the B.1.351 and B.1.1.7 variants. Conclusions about previously exposed vaccinees were limited because only a handful of AZD1222 recipients were SARS-CoV-2 seropositive at baseline.

From a lookup of the germline V gene, CDR1 and CDR2 are MNHEY and SVGAGI. A distance of 17 bases separates the germline ends of V and J, which lose 6 bases and 8 bases respectively. Counted from cysteine to phenylalanine, this CDR3 has 15 amino acids. The kept DNA is CDR3 alone, 45 bases in frame from the first base. The CDR3 regions of human TCRbeta chains were subjected to immunosequencing. Per the original workflow: TCRs in the repertoires were compared against a reference library of SARS-CoV-2-specific TCRs that had been generated with the MIRA antigen-specificity platform. Breadth was defined as the fraction of unique TCRs that were SARS-CoV-2-associated, and depth was defined as the fraction of total T cells that were SARS-CoV-2-associated. Using the MIRA data, every spike-specific TCR was mapped to the spike region that the TCR reacted to and assigned to either a CD4 or a CD8 class. Log10-transformed breadth and depth values were compared by one-way ANOVA with Sidak's multiple comparisons tests. The source is immuneACCESS, and TCRdb retained only in-frame sequences with V and J called. Part of the clones is not carried over; for the studies checked, unresolved V genes explain less than half of this, and the remainder is unexplained. From that table come the V and J calls and clone size; the DNA was used to work out D and trimming. The sample data list over 85,000 clones, and around 81% of these were observed just once. The top ten constitute roughly 4.5% of the sample.

The time point label of this sample denotes: baseline before first vaccination. Samples from vaccinated people were obtained from the UK trials COV001 and COV002, which included a single-blind randomized controlled phase 2/3 trial of AZD1222 (ChAdOx1 nCoV-19) in healthy adults. For TCRbeta chain sequencing, PBMC samples from trial participants were taken at day 0 and at day 28 after the second dose. The clonotype comes from an adult in good health. The source was peripheral blood, collected on day 0 of AZD1222 vaccination. The V and J segments used are TRBV6-5 and TRBJ1-6, with TRBD1 as a weak D call on 5 bases. For the CDR3, the sequence is CASRSGGGGDSPLHF. The bases read TGTGCCAGCAGGTCCGGCGGGGGAGGTGATTCACCCCTCCACTTT.